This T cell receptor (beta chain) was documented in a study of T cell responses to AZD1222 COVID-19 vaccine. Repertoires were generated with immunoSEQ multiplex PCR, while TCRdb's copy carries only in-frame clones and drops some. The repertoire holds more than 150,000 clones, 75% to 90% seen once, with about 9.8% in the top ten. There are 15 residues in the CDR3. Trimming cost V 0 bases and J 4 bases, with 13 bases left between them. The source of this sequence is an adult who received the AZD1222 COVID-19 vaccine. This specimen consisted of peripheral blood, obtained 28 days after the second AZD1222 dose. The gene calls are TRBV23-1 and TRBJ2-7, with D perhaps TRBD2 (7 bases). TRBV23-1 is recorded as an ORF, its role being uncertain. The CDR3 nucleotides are TGCGCCAGCAGTCAATCAGGCAGGGGAGGGTACGAGCAGTACTTC. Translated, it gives CASSQSGRGGYEQYF.